Below, 24 T cell receptor beta chains from the same sample are listed, as sequenced in a study of T cells in Graves' hyperthyroidism and ophthalmopathy. Amplified regions were TCR beta CDR3 sequences from RNA transcripts. The primer set for the first-round RT-PCR of the TCR CDR3 was HTBI. In TCRdb, the multiplex PCR reads were re-called with MiXCR into one record per CDR3 protein. In the table there are approximately 640,000 distinct CDR3 sequences, about 45% of which are singletons. Sequencing used peripheral blood or thyroid tissue (not recorded which). These receptors originate from an adult man with Graves' disease, either hyperthyroidism or ophthalmopathy (not recorded which).

In its sample, this clonotype was seen many times. V gene TRBV19 combines with J gene TRBJ2-6; D is unresolved. Germline V gene sequence: CDR1 LNHDA, CDR2 SQIVND (reference sequence). CDR3 length: 15 amino acids. V dropped 2 bases and J dropped 0 bases, with 5 bases sitting between them. CDR3 amino acids: CASSILDSGANVLTF. The CDR3 DNA reads TGTGCCAGTAGTATACTAGACTCTGGGGCCAACGTCCTGACTTTC.

This sequence joins TRBV6-1 and TRBJ2-2; TRBD1 matches at 9 bases. Looked up from germline, CDR1 is MNHNS and CDR2 is SASEGT. Trimming cost V 6 bases and J 6 bases; bases outside gene matches: 11. The CDR3 runs to 16 residues. This CDR3 reads CASSPFLQGAAGELFF. The CDR3 nucleotides read TGTGCCAGCAGCCCCTTCCTACAGGGGGCCGCCGGGGAGCTGTTTTTT.

This clonotype was seen more than once but under ten times. In nucleotides, the CDR3 is TGCAGTGCTAGTAGAAACGACGAGCAGTACTTC. This sequence encodes CSASRNDEQYF. The chain is built from TRBV20-1 and TRBJ2-7, with unresolved D. V was cut by 3 bases and J by 5 bases, with 8 bases left in between. The CDR3 totals 11 residues. Germline CDR1 DFQATT, CDR2 SNEGSKA (reference sequence).

This clonotype was counted a few times. The CDR3 DNA reads TGTGCCAGCAGCGTAGGAGACAGGGCAGGATTGGAGACCCAGTACTTC. Protein product: CASSVGDRAGLETQYF. The rearrangement uses TRBV9 and TRBJ2-5; 7 bases are shared with TRBD1. V dropped 0 bases and J dropped 5; count of bases not matched to a gene: 10. The CDR3 loop spans 16 amino acids. Germline V gene lookup returns CDR1 SGDLS and CDR2 YYNGEE.

This clonotype was observed many times. The CDR3 DNA reads as TGTGCCAGCAGCCTAGTCGGCGACTACGAGCAGTACTTC. This codes for CASSLVGDYEQYF. The chain combines TRBV7-2 with TRBJ2-7, with D uncertain. CDR1 SGHTA and CDR2 FQGNSA come from the germline V gene. V lost 5 bases, J lost 3 bases, and 11 bases lay in between. This CDR3 contains 13 residues.

This clonotype was counted many times. One junction end does not reproduce the germline sequence, and a read error may be involved. This chain links TRBV29-1 with TRBJ2-5; D may be TRBD1 (6 bases). Germline CDR1 reads SQVTM; CDR2 reads ANQGSEA. The CDR3 spans 10 residues. The CDR3 DNA follows: TGCAGCGTAGGGGGAGAGGCCCAGTACTTC. Protein sequence: CSVGGEAQYF.

This clonotype was seen ten or more times. CDR3 region: CASSLLPGANEKLFF. The CDR3 DNA is TGTGCCAGCAGCTTGTTGCCAGGGGCGAATGAAAAACTGTTTTTT. The chain employs TRBV7-9 and TRBJ1-4; D is perhaps TRBD1 (6 bases). V lost 3 bases to trimming and J lost 5 bases, with 13 bases between them. CDR3 size: 15 residues. CDR1 is SEHNR, CDR2 FQNEAQ, per germline (reference sequence).

The chain couples TRBV9 to TRBJ1-6; D gene unclear. Per germline, CDR1 SGDLS and CDR2 YYNGEE. V shed 10 bases and J shed 3 bases, with 14 bases lying between them. This CDR3 contains 14 residues. CDR3 sequence: CAWSVTVYNSPLHF. CDR3 coding DNA: TGTGCCTGGAGTGTGACGGTCTATAATTCACCCCTCCACTTT.

This clonotype turned up a few times. The rearrangement uses TRBV29-1 and TRBJ2-7; either TRBD1 or TRBD2 may supply D (5 bases each). The CDR3 is made up of 14 amino acids. Germline V gives CDR1 SQVTM, CDR2 ANQGSEA. Trimming left V 4 bases short and J 1 base short, with 14 bases between. The CDR3 protein is CSVGTGTASYEQYF. The DNA for the CDR3 is TGCAGCGTTGGGACCGGGACCGCGTCCTACGAGCAGTACTTC.

This clonotype has more than one count but fewer than ten. The chain joins TRBV7-9 to TRBJ2-2; 8 bases are a match to TRBD1. CDR3 length: 16 residues. The V gene's germline CDR1 is SEHNR and CDR2 FQNEAQ (reference sequence). V lost 5 bases and J lost 1; bases outside the gene matches: 6. In DNA, the CDR3 is TGTGCCAGCAGCCTATGGACAGGGCAGAACACCGGGGAGCTGTTTTTT. Translated, it gives CASSLWTGQNTGELFF.

The chain has TRBV30 and TRBJ1-2; no reliable D call. V was cut by 0 bases and J by 7 bases, with 6 bases left in between. The CDR3 runs to 11 residues. In germline, CDR1 is GTSNPN, CDR2 SVGIG (reference sequence). CDR3 residues: CAWSVMGGYTF. The CDR3 region has the DNA TGTGCCTGGAGTGTAATGGGTGGCTACACCTTC.

The chain couples TRBV29-1 to TRBJ1-2; 7 bases map to TRBD1. There are 12 residues in the CDR3. CDR1 is SQVTM and CDR2 is ANQGSEA in the germline V gene. The V and J ends lost 7 bases and 4 bases, in that order; junction bases with no gene match: 6. CDR3 residues: CSAWTGSYGYTF. The DNA of the CDR3 is TGCAGCGCATGGACAGGTTCCTATGGCTACACCTTC.

Many counts were recorded for this clonotype. The chain joins TRBV9 to TRBJ2-7; D not resolved. The V gene lost 4 bases and the J gene lost 0 bases, with 8 bases spanning the gap. The CDR3 extends over 13 amino acids. CDR1 SGDLS and CDR2 YYNGEE come from the germline V gene. The CDR3 nucleotides read TGTGCCAGCAGCCAAAAGGGCTCCTACGAGCAGTACTTC. Protein: CASSQKGSYEQYF.

The chain combines TRBV29-1 with TRBJ1-5; D might be TRBD1 (6 bases). This CDR3 contains 14 residues. V was shortened by 3 bases and J by 3 bases, with 12 bases between the two germline ends. Germline V gives CDR1 SQVTM, CDR2 ANQGSEA. The CDR3 sequence is CSVDTGQDNQPQHF. The CDR3 bases are TGCAGCGTTGACACAGGGCAAGACAATCAGCCCCAGCATTTT.

In this sample, this clonotype turned up many times. This rearrangement joins TRBV10-3 to TRBJ1-1, with D tentatively TRBD1 (5 bases). Germline-derived CDR1 and CDR2 are ENHRY and SYGVKD. The CDR3 is 14 amino acids. V was cut by 6 bases and J by 0 bases, with 11 bases left in between. CDR3 sequence (DNA): TGTGCCATCAGAGACAGTGCGGTGAACACTGAAGCTTTCTTT. It codes for CAIRDSAVNTEAFF.

This chain uses TRBV7-2 with TRBJ1-2; 7 nucleotides align to TRBD1. J lost 7 bases, V lost 0 bases, and 2 bases had no gene match. Germline CDR1 SGHTA, CDR2 FQGNSA. The CDR3 consists of 13 residues. DNA for the CDR3: TGTGCCAGCAGCTTAGCAGGGGGCAGTGGCTACACCTTC. This encodes CASSLAGGSGYTF.

This clonotype occurred many times. The chain employs TRBV12-3 or TRBV12-4 and TRBJ1-1, with 9 nucleotides matching TRBD1. The CDR3 totals 13 residues. With V trimmed by 6 bases and J by 5 bases, 4 bases remained unmatched. The CDR3 DNA reads as TGTGCCAGCAGCAGACAGGGGGGGACTGAAGCTTTCTTT. It specifies CASSRQGGTEAFF.

V gene TRBV2 combines with J gene TRBJ1-4, with D perhaps TRBD1 (5 bases). The CDR3 contains 15 residues. CDR1 and CDR2 (germline): SNHLY, FYNNEI. Between the trimmed V and J ends, which lost 2 bases and 8 bases, there was a span of 15 bases. The CDR3 coding sequence is TGTGCCAGCAGTGAAATCGGGGACGGTGGAGAAAAACTGTTTTTT. Translation: CASSEIGDGGEKLFF.

A few counts support this clonotype. The chain recombines TRBV6-5 with TRBJ1-4, with 10 bases aligning to TRBD1. The CDR3 runs 14 residues. Germline V lookup: CDR1 MNHEY, CDR2 SVGAGI. J gave up 5 bases and V 6 bases, and 3 bases lay outside the gene matches. CDR3 nucleotide sequence: TGTGCCAGCAGCTGGGACAGGGGAAATGAAAAACTGTTTTTT. Its protein product is CASSWDRGNEKLFF.

This clonotype was seen repeatedly, ten times or more. The chain links TRBV19 to TRBJ2-7; D is perhaps TRBD1 (5 bases). V lost 8 bases, J lost 7 bases, and 12 bases lay in between. CDR1 is LNHDA, CDR2 SQIVND, per germline (reference sequence). This CDR3 is built from 11 residues. CDR3 region: CASGRDREQYF. The CDR3 nucleotides are TGTGCCAGTGGCAGGGATCGTGAGCAGTACTTC.

This clonotype was seen many times. This chain joins TRBV7-2 and TRBJ1-1; 7 nucleotides align to TRBD1. J lost 10 bases, V lost 5 bases, and 7 bases had no gene match. Germline V CDR1 and CDR2: SGHTA, FQGNSA. This CDR3 region has 12 residues. The CDR3 spells CASSPRQGRAFF. The CDR3 nucleotides are TGTGCCAGCAGCCCCAGACAGGGCCGAGCTTTCTTT.

The table lists this clonotype with a few counts. The V gene is TRBV7-9, the J gene TRBJ2-7; D possibly corresponds to TRBD2 (7 bases). CDR1 and CDR2 from the germline V gene are SEHNR and FQNEAQ (reference sequence). The CDR3 length is 14 residues. Trimming stripped 5 bases from V and 0 bases from J, with 11 bases between. The CDR3 bases are TGTGCCAGCAGCCGGGGGGCAAGCTCCTACGAGCAGTACTTC. Translating gives CASSRGASSYEQYF.

This clonotype showed up just once. The V and J genes are TRBV7-8 and TRBJ1-6; D might be TRBD1 (6 bases). The CDR3 contains 15 residues. The V end lost 3 bases, the J end lost 9 bases, and 15 bases lay between the germline ends. Per germline, CDR1 SGHVS and CDR2 FQNEAQ. The CDR3 spells CASSFGAGASSPLHF. The CDR3, as DNA: TGTGCCAGCAGCTTCGGGGCAGGGGCTTCTTCACCCCTCCACTTT.

With regard to this clonotype: The junction departs from germline at one end; a sequencing error may be responsible. V usage is TRBV29-1 and J usage is TRBJ2-7; 9 nucleotides agree with TRBD1. In germline, CDR1 is SQVTM, CDR2 ANQGSEA. The CDR3 covers 11 residues. The CDR3 region is CSMGQGYAQYF. DNA for the CDR3: TGCAGCATGGGACAGGGCTACGCGCAGTACTTC.